This T cell receptor beta chain originates from a study of cytomegalovirus exposure and HLA in healthy donors (dated by TCRdb to the late 2010s). Regarding the research as a whole: In an earlier analysis of several hundred of the donors, about 270 Gb of sequence data and some 120 million unique TCR beta sequences from some 170 million T cells were reported. About 300 gigabases of sequencing data and some 85 million unique TCR sequences were included in an early release covering about 700 HLA-typed donors. Of the roughly 400 genotyped donors, about 84% fell in the genetic ancestry cluster associated with self-reported Caucasian donors. The study aimed to test whether signatures of past pathogen exposure could be identified by cataloging public T cell receptors. The study used immunosequencing to profile the T cell repertoires of several hundred subjects and linked those repertoires to cytomegalovirus serostatus. In addition to the first cohort of roughly 700 subjects, a separate validation cohort of 120 different subjects was used. To predict cytomegalovirus infection status, the study brought together high-throughput TCR immunosequencing, statistical association of individual TCRs with disease status, and machine learning. In a later analysis, previously published TCR beta repertoires from 666 donors were re-analyzed and high-resolution HLA genotyping was added so that TCR occurrence patterns could be studied. In the later analysis, no new phenotypic data were used to find candidate immune exposures; instead, reliance was placed on TCR beta sequences and their occurrence across donors. An earlier analysis of a few hundred of the donors applied high-throughput TCR beta sequencing to assess whether each TCR beta V gene segment acted as functional or pseudogenic. Donor age, sex, ethnicity and CMV serostatus were compiled together with the repertoire data. Genome-wide SNP genotypes for about 60% of the roughly 670 donors were used in a later genetic analysis, which treated that subset as a discovery cohort. All discovery cohort repertoires had been generated using a single sequencing platform. HLA typing included class I and class II loci at four-digit resolution. The number of typed donors differed by locus: roughly 629-640 for A, B, C, DRB1 and DQB1; approximately 530 for DQA1; over 600 for DPA1; and 450 to 480 for DPB1. Roughly 5 DR-DQ haplotypes were handled as single units for association and clustering, since linkage in the cohort was strong. Among 398 genotyped donors of the cohort, an average of approximately 220,000 unique TCR beta nucleotide sequences was sequenced per donor, of which roughly 18% were non-productive.

The cohort consisted of some 670 healthy bone marrow donors. Cohort members were all nominally healthy when sampled, although unrecorded immune exposures were likely present. The donor tested CMV seropositive, placing the donor among the 289 seropositive members of the cohort. A peripheral blood sample was provided by each donor, and peripheral blood mononuclear cells were used for TCR beta sequencing. The Qiagen DNeasy Blood Extraction Kit was used to extract genomic DNA from the blood cell samples. To note about this clone: Its binding antigen is unknown. One base away there is no much larger clone; base qualities are not given.

Library preparation employed the immunoSEQ multiplex PCR assay. For the multiplex PCR, a mixture combining 60 forward primers for TCR Vbeta segments and 13 reverse primers for TCR Jbeta segments was used. A multiplex PCR assay on genomic DNA amplified the CDR3 region of rearranged TCR beta genes. The amplified TCR beta libraries were sequenced on the Illumina HiSeq System as 87-base-pair reads. The original pipeline was this. A later analysis tallied 80 million to 95 million unique TCR beta chains across the 610 or so repertoires, and around 9.9 million of those chains were shared by two or more donors. Raw reads were error-corrected and collapsed into unique sequences by a nearest-neighbor algorithm in which closely related sequences were merged to remove PCR and sequencing errors. Alignment of CDR3 sequences to IMGT reference sequences was used to assign V, D and J gene segments. For a sequence to be retained, at least a six-nucleotide match to both a V gene segment and a J gene segment was required. Rearrangements were classified as productive when the CDR3 lacked stop codons and remained in frame with V and J, and all other rearrangements were classified as non-productive. Following IMGT convention, CDR3 was defined as the stretch from the second conserved V-encoded cysteine up to the conserved J-encoded phenylalanine. Sequences without an unambiguous match to a single V gene segment were excluded from the earlier analysis of a few hundred of the donors. An earlier analysis of 587 of the donors classified V segments as functional when productive rearrangements were above 56.7% and as segregating when the standard deviation between donors was above 5%. A statistical classification framework was developed to diagnose cytomegalovirus status using the catalog of TCR beta chain sequences. In a later analysis, V and J genes were assigned by comparing TCR nucleotide sequences against IMGT/GENE-DB human TR gene sequences. In a later analysis, CDR3 sequences and most-parsimonious VDJ recombination scenarios were assigned using the TCRdist pipeline. A later analysis defined each TCR beta chain by its CDR3 amino acid sequence plus V-gene family, and excluded reads lacking a unique V-gene family. In a later analysis, around 650 highly shared, low-generation-probability nucleotide sequences were removed to address suspected cross-contamination and a sequencing artifact. In a later analysis, a clonal expansion index for each public chain was calculated from normalized within-repertoire ranks of inferred template counts. Generation probabilities in a later analysis came from a VDJ recombination model fitted to out-of-frame rearrangements, and those results were checked against IGoR. Hypergeometric tests were used in a later analysis to score TCR-TCR, TCR-HLA and TCR-CMV co-occurrence, with a repertoire-size bias correction applied to the TCR pairs. False discovery rates were estimated in a later analysis by permuting HLA or CMV assignments 20 times. In a later analysis, co-occurring TCRs were grouped using DBSCAN, with TCRdist sequence similarity added in when clustering inside HLA-allele-positive subsets. Repertoires with fewer than 30,000 or more than 120,000 public chains, plus five repertoires with anomalous nucleotide sharing, were excluded from co-occurrence clustering. TCRdb holds this immuneACCESS table with in-frame rearrangements only. Some clones are missing; in checked studies, unresolved V genes explain under half, and the rest has no known cause. The V and J calls and clone size come from that table; D and trimming were worked out from the DNA. Present in this sample are about 120,000 clones, around 60% of which were seen just once. The top ten clonotypes cover 10% of the sample.

What the work shows at the level of the full study, not this receptor alone: A later analysis found that HLA-associated TCR beta chains were more clonally expanded and had lower generation probabilities than equally common non-associated chains. In vitro tests confirmed that a few of the cytomegalovirus-associated TCR beta chains recognize cytomegalovirus antigens. The study gave a list of 150 to 200 TCR beta chains associated with cytomegalovirus. When HLA alleles, especially DR and DQ, strongly co-occurred, TCR associations were difficult to assign to individual alleles. About 17 rarely observed V segments, including chromosome 9 orphons, were excluded from the earlier analysis of just under 600 of the donors because counts were too low. A later analysis found that TCR association rates varied across HLA loci, with DRB1 alleles showing the most associated TCRs and HLA-C alleles the fewest. A further reported finding was that TCR beta sequences accurately predicted the HLA-A and HLA-B alleles for most subjects in the first cohort. For the cohort, immune exposure information was limited to CMV serostatus. The classifier was reported to diagnose cytomegalovirus status with high specificity and sensitivity in both the original and validation cohorts. According to a later analysis, parvovirus B19, influenza, CMV and Epstein-Barr virus appeared linked to several top co-occurrence clusters. A later analysis found that most CMV-associated TCR beta chains appeared HLA-restricted, with HLA associations seemingly driven largely by CMV exposure. The authors suggested that the approach could potentially be generalized to other disease states and immunological phenotypes. Some IMGT-functional V segments, including TRBV6-2 and TRBV6-3, could not be told apart with the 87-base-pair reads, so those segments were excluded. In a later analysis, more than 15,000 TCR beta sequences were associated with specific HLA alleles at a false discovery rate of 0.05. Correlated functional status among segregating V segments might reflect linkage disequilibrium, but an unknown experimental factor could not be ruled out. V-gene and J-gene trimming of TCR beta chains was associated with a missense DCLRE1C variant in a later genetic analysis, and the association was replicated in an independent cohort. In an earlier analysis of about 550 of the donors, most TCR beta V segments were observed in productive rearrangements about 90% or about 30% of the time, broadly matching IMGT annotations. Only TCR beta chains were sequenced in this cohort, and the absence of alpha or paired-chain data limited detectable features. Because some donors lacked HLA typing at each locus, the association tests relied only on the typed subset. A later genetic analysis reported fewer N-insertions in productive TCRs among donors in an Asian-associated ancestry cluster than the roughly 640-donor mean. A cluster of highly shared sequence variants was judged likely to be a technical artifact of the sequencing pipeline. Sequencing depth was assumed to be roughly uniform across donors in the presence/absence analyses, though that assumption may not hold. Across donors, most TCR sequences were observed very rarely, whereas some public TCRs were present in many individuals.

The germline V gene supplies CDR1 SGHRS and CDR2 YFSETQ. Between the V and J ends, shortened by 5 bases and 1 base respectively, the junction contains 13 bases. Reading from cysteine to phenylalanine, the CDR3 counts 14 amino acids. Only the CDR3 region is kept as DNA, spanning 42 bases read in frame from base 1. This clonotype was sampled from a man between 40 and 49 years old in good health and CMV-seropositive. The V and J genes are TRBV5-1 and TRBJ2-7; possibly the D gene is TRBD2, per 6 matching bases. The sequencing input was PBMCs. DNA sequence: TGCGCCAGCAGGGGCGGGGTCCTATCCTACGAGCAGTACTTC. It codes for CASRGGVLSYEQYF.